This T cell receptor beta chain was observed in a study of persistence of HIV-infected CD4 T cells. The immunoSEQ assay was version 4, run in survey mode. Repertoires were generated with immunoSEQ multiplex PCR, while TCRdb's copy carries only in-frame clones and drops some. This table has about 47,000 clones, more than 85% appearing once. Germline CDR1 and CDR2: KGHSH and LQKENI. Trimming stripped 4 bases from V and 4 bases from J, with 14 bases between. The CDR3 spans 14 residues. This clone was counted a single time. The antigen is not known. This nonspecific control used anti-CD3/anti-CD28 bead stimulation of CD4+ T cells. Sorting of responding CD4+ T cells relied on upregulated CD40 ligand together with CD69. For at least 4 years, plasma HIV-1 RNA was undetectable (<50 copies/mL). Donors had CD4+ T cell counts above 400 cells/uL and were CMV-seropositive.

This material consisted of CD4+ T cells sorted from PBMCs after approximately 20-hour stimulation, taken from a patient who received antiretroviral therapy. The sequence was obtained from an adult man with HIV who was CMV-seropositive. The V call is TRBV18, the J call TRBJ2-7, with D perhaps assigned TRBD1 or TRBD2 (5 bases each). In DNA, the CDR3 is TGTGCCAGCTCACGAAGGGACCAGAGGTACGAGCAGTACTTC. Protein sequence: CASSRRDQRYEQYF.